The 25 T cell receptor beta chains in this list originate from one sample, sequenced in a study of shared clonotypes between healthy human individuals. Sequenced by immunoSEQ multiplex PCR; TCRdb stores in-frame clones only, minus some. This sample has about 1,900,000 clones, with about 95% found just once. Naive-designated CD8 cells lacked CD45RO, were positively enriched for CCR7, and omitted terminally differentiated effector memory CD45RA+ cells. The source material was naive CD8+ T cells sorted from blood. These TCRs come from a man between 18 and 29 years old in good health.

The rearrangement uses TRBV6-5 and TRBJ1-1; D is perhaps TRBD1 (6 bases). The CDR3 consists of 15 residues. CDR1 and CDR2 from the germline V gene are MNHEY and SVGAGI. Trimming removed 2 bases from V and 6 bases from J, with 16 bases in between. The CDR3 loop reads CASSYRPGHGAEAFF. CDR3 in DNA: TGTGCCAGCAGTTACCGTCCGGGACACGGCGCTGAAGCTTTCTTT.

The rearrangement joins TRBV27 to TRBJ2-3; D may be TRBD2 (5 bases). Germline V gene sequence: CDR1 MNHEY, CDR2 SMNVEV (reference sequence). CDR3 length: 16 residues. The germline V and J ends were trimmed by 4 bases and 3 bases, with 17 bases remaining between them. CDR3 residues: CASSSSAGQITDTQYF. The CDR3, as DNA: TGTGCCAGCAGTTCTTCCGCGGGTCAGATAACAGATACGCAGTATTTT.

The CDR3 DNA reads TGTGCCAGCAGCCCGGGACTAGCGGGGGGCCCCTACGAGCAGTACTTC. Translating gives CASSPGLAGGPYEQYF. V gene TRBV5-6 combines with J gene TRBJ2-7; TRBD2 agrees at 15 bases. The germline V gene has CDR1 SGHDT and CDR2 YYEEEE. J lost 2 bases, V lost 4 bases, and 4 bases had no gene match. The CDR3 sequence is 16 residues long.

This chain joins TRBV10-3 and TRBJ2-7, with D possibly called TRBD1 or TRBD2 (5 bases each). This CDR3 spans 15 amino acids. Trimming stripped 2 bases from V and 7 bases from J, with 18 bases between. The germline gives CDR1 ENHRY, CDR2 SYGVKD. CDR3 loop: CAISEPGAVGTEQYF. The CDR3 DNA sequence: TGTGCCATCAGTGAGCCCGGGGCCGTGGGGACGGAGCAGTACTTC.

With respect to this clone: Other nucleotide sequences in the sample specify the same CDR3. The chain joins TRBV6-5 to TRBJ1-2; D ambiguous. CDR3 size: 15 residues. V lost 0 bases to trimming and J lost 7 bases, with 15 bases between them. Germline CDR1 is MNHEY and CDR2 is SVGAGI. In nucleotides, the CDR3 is TGTGCCAGCAGTTACTCCATGGAGGGCGCAGGTGGCTACACCTTC. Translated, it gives CASSYSMEGAGGYTF.

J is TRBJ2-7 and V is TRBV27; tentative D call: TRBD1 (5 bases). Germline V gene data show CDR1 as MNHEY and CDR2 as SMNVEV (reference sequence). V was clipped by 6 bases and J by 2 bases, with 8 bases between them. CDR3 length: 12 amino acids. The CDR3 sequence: CASRGAAYEQYF. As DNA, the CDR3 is TGTGCCAGCAGAGGGGCTGCCTACGAGCAGTACTTC.

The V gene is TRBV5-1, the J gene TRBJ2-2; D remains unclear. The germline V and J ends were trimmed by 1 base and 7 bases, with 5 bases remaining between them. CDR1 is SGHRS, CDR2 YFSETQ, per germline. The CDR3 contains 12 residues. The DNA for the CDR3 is TGCGCCAGCAGCTTGCTGGGCGGGGAGCTGTTTTTT. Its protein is CASSLLGGELFF.

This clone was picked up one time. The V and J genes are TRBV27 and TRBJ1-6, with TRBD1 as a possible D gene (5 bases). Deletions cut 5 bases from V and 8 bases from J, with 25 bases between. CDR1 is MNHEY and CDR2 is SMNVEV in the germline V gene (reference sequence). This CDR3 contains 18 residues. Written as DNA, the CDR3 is TGTGCCAGCAGTCCCGCGCATTTGGGGGGAGAAGGGGATTCACCCCTCCACTTT. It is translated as CASSPAHLGGEGDSPLHF.

This CDR3 reads CAWRNRGYEQYF. For the CDR3, the DNA is TGTGCCTGGAGAAATCGTGGCTACGAGCAGTACTTC. The V call is TRBV30, the J call TRBJ2-7; D uncertain. The CDR3 consists of 12 residues. Trimming stripped 3 bases from V and 3 bases from J, with 9 bases between. Germline loops: CDR1 GTSNPN, CDR2 SVGIG (reference sequence).

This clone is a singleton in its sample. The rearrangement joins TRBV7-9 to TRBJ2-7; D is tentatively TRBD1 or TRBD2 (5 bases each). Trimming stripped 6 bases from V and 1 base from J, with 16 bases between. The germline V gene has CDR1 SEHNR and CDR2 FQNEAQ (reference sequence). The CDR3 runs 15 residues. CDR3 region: CASSTRDQPSYEQYF. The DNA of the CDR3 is TGTGCCAGCAGTACCCGGGACCAACCATCCTACGAGCAGTACTTC.

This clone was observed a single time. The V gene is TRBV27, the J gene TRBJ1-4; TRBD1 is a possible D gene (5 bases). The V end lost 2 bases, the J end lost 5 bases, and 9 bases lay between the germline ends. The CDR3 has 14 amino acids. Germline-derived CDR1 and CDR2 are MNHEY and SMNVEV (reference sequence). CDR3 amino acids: CASSLNGGNEKLFF. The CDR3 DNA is TGTGCCAGCAGTTTAAACGGGGGGAATGAAAAACTGTTTTTT.

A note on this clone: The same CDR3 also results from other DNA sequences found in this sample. The CDR3 spells CASSVGQGQETQYF. The CDR3 DNA follows: TGTGCCAGCAGCGTCGGACAGGGGCAAGAGACCCAGTACTTC. The rearrangement links TRBV9 to TRBJ2-5; TRBD1 matches 9 bases. The CDR3 totals 14 residues. The trim removed 2 bases at V and 2 bases at J, leaving 1 base unmatched. From germline, CDR1 is SGDLS and CDR2 YYNGEE.

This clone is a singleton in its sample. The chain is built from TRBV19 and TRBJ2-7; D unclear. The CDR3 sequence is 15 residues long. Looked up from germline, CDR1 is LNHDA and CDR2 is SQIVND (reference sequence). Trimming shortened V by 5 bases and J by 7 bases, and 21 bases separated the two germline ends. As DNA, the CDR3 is TGTGCCAGTAGTCCCGGCTTGGCTACTACTTGGGAGCAGTACTTC. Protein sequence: CASSPGLATTWEQYF.

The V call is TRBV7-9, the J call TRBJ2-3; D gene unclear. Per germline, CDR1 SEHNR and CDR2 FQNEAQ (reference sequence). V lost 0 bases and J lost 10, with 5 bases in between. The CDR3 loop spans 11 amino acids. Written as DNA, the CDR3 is TGTGCCAGCAGCTTAGCGCAGGCGCAGTATTTT. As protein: CASSLAQAQYF.

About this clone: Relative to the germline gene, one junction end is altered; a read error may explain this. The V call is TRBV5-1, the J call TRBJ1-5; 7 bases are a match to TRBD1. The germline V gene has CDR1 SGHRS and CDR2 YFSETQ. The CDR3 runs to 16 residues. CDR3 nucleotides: TGCGCCAGCACCTTAGAACCGGGACAGCCATATCAACCCCAGCATTTT. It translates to CASTLEPGQPYQPQHF.

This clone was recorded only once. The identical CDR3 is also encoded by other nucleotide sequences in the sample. CDR3 sequence: CSARDLYEQYF. The CDR3 region has the DNA TGCAGTGCTAGAGATCTGTACGAGCAGTACTTC. The chain has TRBV20-1 and TRBJ2-7; no reliable D call. The CDR3 length is 11 residues. Per the germline V gene, CDR1 is DFQATT and CDR2 is SNEGSKA (reference sequence). Trimming removed 0 bases from V and 4 bases from J, with 4 bases in between.

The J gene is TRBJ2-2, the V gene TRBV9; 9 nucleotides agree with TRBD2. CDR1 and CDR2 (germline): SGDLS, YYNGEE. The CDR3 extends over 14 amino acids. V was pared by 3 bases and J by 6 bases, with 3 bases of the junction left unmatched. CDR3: CASSERGAPGELFF. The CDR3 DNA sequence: TGTGCCAGCAGCGAGCGGGGGGCCCCCGGGGAGCTGTTTTTT.

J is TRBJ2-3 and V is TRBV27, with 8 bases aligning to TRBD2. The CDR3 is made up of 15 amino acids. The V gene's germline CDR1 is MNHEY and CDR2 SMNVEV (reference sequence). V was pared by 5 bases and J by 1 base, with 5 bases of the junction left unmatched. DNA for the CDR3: TGTGCCAGCAGTGAAAGACTAGCGCGCACAGATACGCAGTATTTT. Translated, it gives CASSERLARTDTQYF.

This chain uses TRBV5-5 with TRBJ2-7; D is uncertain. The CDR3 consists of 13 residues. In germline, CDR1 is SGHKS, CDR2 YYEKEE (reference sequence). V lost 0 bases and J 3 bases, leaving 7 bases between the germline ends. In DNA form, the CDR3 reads TGTGCCAGCAGCTTGGAGGCAGACTACGAGCAGTACTTC. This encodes CASSLEADYEQYF.

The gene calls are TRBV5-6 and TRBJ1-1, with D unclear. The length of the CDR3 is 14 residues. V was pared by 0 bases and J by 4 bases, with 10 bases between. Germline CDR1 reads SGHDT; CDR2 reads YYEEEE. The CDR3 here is CASSLDLGITEAFF. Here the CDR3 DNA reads TGTGCCAGCAGCTTGGATCTAGGGATCACTGAAGCTTTCTTT.

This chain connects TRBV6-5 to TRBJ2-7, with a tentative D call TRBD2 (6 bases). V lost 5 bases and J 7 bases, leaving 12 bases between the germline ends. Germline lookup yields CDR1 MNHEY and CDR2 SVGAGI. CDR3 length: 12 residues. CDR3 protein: CASSTPGEEQYF. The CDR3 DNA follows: TGTGCCAGCAGTACCCCGGGGGAAGAGCAGTACTTC.

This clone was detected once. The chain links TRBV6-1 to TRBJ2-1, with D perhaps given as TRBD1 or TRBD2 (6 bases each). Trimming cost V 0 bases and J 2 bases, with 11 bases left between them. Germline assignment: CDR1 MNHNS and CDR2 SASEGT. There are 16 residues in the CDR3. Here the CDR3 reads CASSEAWGAAYNEQFF. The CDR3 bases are TGTGCCAGCAGTGAAGCGTGGGGGGCGGCCTACAATGAGCAGTTCTTC.

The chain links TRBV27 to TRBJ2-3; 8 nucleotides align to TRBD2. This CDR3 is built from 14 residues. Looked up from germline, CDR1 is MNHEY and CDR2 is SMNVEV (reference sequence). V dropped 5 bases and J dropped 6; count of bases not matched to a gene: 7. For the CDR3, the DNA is TGTGCCAGCAGTATTTTAGCGGGACGCGATACGCAGTATTTT. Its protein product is CASSILAGRDTQYF.

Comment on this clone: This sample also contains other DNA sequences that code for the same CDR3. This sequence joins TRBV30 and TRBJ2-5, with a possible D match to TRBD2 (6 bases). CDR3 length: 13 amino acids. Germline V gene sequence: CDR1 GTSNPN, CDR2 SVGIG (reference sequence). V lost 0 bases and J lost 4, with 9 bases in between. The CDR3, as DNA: TGTGCCTGGAGTGTACGGGGGAGAGAGACCCAGTACTTC. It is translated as CAWSVRGRETQYF. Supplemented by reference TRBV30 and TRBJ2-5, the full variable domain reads SQTIHQWPATLVQPVGSPLSLECTVEGTSNPNLYWYRQAAGRGLQLLFYSVGIGQISSEVPQNLSASRPQDRQFILSSKKLLLSDSGFYLCAWSVRGRETQYFGPGTRLLVL.

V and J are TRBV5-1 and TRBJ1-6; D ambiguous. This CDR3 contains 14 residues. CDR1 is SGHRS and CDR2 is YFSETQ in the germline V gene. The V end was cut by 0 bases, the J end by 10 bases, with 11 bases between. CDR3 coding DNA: TGCGCCAGCAGCTTGGTCCAGGATCTGTCACCCCTCCACTTT. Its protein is CASSLVQDLSPLHF.